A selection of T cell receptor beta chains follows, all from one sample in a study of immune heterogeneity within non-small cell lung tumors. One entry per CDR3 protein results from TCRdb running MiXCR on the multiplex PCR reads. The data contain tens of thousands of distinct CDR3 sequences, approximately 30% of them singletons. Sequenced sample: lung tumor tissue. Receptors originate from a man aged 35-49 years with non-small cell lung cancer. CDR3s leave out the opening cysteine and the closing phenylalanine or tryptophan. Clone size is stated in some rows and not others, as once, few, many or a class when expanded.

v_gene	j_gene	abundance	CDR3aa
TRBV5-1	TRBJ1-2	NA	ASSLSSGTHGYT
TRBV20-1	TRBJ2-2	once	SAKRDANTGELF
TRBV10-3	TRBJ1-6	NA	AISARESPLH
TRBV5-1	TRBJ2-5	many	ASSLQDRGHETQY
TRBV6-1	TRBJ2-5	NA	ASSARTSGRGYQGTQY
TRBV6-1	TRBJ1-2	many	ASSRLLPRDRGSYGYT
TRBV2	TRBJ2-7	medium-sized	ASSEYIAGGREQY
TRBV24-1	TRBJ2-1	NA	ATSDYKREDRNEQF
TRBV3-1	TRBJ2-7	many	ASSQARAPSYEQY
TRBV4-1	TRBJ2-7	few	ASSQVYKQGGYEQY
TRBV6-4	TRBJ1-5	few	ASSDQGRGRTSGSNQPQH
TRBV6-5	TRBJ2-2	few	ASSYAGELF
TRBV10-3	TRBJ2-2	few	AILAGVSTGELF
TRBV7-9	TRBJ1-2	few	ASSLVGTDYGYT
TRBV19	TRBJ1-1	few	ATIPGLYYTEAF
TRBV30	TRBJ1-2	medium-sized	AWSEQNYGYT
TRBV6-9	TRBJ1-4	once	ASSCIRARGGEKLL
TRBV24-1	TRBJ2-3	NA	ATSDLMTSGTDTQY
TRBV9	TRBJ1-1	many	ASSPGGRTEAF
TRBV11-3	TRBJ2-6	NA	ASCIRTMGLAGGRSGANVLT
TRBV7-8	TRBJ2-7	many	ASSLGSVSTSYEQY
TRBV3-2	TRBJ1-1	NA	ASSRDAWTDEVNTEAF
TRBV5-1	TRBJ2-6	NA	ASSLRGSGANVLT
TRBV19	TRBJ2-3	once	ASSIGRTDTEY
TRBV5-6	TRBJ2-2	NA	ASSPGTGRTGELF
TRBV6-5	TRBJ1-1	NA	ASSYRLGGGTEAF
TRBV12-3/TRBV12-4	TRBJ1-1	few	ASSLVVGDTEAF
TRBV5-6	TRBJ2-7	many	ASSRRDHNYEQY
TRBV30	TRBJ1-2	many	AWSVGQGRSYGYT
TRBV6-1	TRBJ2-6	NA	ASRTGVGDNVLT
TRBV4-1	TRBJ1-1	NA	ASRLRIPDGSGNTEAF
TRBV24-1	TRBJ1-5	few	AAGRANQPQH
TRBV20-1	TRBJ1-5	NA	SAPRAGTGDQPQH
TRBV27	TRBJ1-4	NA	ASSLVNPRGRVPSHEKLF
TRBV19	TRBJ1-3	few	ASSISSGVSNTIY
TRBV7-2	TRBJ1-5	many	ASSLAPRTHDQPQH
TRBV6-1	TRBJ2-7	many	ASSAPGGLEQY
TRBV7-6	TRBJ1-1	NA	ASSRDRGRGEAF
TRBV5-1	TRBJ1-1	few	ASSSYRDGFSDTEAF
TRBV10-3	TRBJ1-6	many	AINQGSHSPLH
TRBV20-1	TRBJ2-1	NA	SARDLEGAGLASYNEQF
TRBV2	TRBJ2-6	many	ASSELGGTGTLSGANVLT
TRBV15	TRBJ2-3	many	ATSTTSGLVSTDTQY
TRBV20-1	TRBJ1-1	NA	SAYRGPTTEAF
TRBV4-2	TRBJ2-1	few	ASSQDGTGVTNEQF
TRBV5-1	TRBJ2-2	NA	ASSLRSSGMGELF
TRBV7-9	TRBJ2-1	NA	ASSPAGARYNEQF
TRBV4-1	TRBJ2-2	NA	ASSQGLETGELF
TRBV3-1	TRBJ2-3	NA	ASSQDLLASGTPDTQY
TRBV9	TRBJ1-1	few	ASSLHHLGSTEAF
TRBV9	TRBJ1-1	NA	ASSVGPLNTEAF
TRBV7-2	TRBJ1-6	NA	ASSLRHSPLH
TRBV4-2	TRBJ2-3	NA	ASSFGLAGGPLGTDTQY
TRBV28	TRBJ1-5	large	ASAHDLQGIQPQH
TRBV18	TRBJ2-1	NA	ASSIVRGGNEQF
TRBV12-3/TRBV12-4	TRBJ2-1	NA	ASSLGTHNEQF
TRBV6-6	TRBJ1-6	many	ASSYGGSRNSPLH